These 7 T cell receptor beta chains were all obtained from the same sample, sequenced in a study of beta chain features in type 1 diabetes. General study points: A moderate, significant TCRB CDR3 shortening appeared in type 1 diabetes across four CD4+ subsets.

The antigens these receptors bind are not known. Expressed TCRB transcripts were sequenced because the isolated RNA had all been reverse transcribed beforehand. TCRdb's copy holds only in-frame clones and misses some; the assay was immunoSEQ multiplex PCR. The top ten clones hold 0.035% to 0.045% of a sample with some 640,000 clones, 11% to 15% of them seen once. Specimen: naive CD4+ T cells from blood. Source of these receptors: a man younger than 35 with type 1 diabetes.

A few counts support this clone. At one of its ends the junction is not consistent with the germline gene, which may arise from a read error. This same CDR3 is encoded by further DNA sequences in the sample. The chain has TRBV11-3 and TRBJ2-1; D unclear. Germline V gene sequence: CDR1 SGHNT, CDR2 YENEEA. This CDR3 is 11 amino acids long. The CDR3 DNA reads TGTGCCAGCAGCCTAGACAATGAGCAGTTCTTC. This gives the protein CASSLDNEQFF.

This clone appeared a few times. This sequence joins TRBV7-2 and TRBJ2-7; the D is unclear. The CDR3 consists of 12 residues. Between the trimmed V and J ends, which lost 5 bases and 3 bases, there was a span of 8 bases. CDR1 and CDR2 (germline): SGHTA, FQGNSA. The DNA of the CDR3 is TGTGCCAGCAGCCCGGGCCTCTACGAGCAGTACTTC. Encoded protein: CASSPGLYEQYF. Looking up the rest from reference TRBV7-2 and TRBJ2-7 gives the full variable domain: GAGVSQSPSNKVTEKGKDVELRCDPISGHTALYWYRQSLGQGLEFLIYFQGNSAPDKSGLPSDRFSAERTGGSVSTLTIQRTQQEDSAVYLCASSPGLYEQYFGPGTRLTVT.

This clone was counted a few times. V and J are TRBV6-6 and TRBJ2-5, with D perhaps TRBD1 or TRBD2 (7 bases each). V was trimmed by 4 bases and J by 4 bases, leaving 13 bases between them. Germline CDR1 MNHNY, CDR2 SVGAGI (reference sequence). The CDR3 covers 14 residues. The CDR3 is CASSLQGRGETQYF. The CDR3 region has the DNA TGTGCCAGCAGTTTACAGGGGAGGGGAGAGACCCAGTACTTC.

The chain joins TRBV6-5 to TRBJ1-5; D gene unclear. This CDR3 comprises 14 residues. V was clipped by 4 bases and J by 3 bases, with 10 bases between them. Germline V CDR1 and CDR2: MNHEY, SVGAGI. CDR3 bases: TGTGCCAGCAGTTCGGAGGTCTCCAATCAGCCCCAGCATTTT. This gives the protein CASSSEVSNQPQHF.

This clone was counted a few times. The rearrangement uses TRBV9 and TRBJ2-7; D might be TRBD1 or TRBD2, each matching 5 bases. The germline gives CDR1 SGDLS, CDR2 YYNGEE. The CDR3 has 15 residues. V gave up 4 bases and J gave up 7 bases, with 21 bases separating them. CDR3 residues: CASSTLSGPIREQYF. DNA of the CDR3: TGTGCCAGCAGCACCCTCTCGGGACCTATAAGAGAGCAGTACTTC.

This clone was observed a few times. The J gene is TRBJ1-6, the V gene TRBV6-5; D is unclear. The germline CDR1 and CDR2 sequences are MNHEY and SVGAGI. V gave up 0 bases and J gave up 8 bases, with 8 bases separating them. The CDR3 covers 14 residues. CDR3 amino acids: CASSYSFPDSPLHF. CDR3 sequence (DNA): TGTGCCAGCAGTTACTCCTTCCCGGATTCACCCCTCCACTTT.

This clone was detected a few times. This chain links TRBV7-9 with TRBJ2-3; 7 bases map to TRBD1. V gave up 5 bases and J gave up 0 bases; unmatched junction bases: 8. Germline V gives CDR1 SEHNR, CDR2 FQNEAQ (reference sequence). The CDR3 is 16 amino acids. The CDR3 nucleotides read TGTGCCAGCAGCAAGACAGGGTTTTCTAGCACAGATACGCAGTATTTT. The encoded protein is CASSKTGFSSTDTQYF.